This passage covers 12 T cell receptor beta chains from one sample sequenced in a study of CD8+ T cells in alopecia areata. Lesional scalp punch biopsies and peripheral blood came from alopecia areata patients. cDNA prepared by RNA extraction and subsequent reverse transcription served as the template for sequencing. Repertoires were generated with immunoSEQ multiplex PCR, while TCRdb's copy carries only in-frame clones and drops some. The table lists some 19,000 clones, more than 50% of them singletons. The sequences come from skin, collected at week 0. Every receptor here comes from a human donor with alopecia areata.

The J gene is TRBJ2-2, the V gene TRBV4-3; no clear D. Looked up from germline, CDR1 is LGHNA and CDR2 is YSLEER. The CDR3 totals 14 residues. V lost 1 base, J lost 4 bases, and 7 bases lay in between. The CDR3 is CASSQAWGTGELFF. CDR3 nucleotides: TGCGCCAGCAGCCAAGCGTGGGGCACCGGGGAGCTGTTTTTT.

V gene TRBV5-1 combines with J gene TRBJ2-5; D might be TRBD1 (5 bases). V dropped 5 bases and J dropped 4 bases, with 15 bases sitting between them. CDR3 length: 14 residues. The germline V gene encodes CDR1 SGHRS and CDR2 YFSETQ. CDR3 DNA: TGCGCCAGCAGGATGGGCAGGGCCACAGAGACCCAGTACTTC. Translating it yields CASRMGRATETQYF. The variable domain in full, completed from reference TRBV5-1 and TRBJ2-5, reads KAGVTQTPRYLIKTRGQQVTLSCSPISGHRSVSWYQQTPGQGLQFLFEYFSETQRNKGNFPGRFSGRQFSNSRSEMNVSTLELGDSALYLCASRMGRATETQYFGPGTRLLVL.

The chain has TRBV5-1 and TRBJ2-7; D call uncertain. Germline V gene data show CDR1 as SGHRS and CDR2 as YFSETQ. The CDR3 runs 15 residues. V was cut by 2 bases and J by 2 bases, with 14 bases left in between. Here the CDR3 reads CASSLWWAEAYEQYF. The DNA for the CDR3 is TGCGCCAGCAGCTTATGGTGGGCAGAAGCCTACGAGCAGTACTTC.

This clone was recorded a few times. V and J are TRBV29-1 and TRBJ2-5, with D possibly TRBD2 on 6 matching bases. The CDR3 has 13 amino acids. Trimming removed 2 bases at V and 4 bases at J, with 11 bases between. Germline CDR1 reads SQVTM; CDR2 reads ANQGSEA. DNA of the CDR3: TGCAGCGTTGAAAGACTAGGTGGAGAGACCCAGTACTTC. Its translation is CSVERLGGETQYF.

The DNA for the CDR3 is TGTGCCAGCAGCACGTGGGGACAGCACAATGAGCAGTTCTTC. This encodes CASSTWGQHNEQFF. The V and J genes are TRBV13 and TRBJ2-1; 7 positions agree with TRBD1. J lost 5 bases, V lost 5 bases, and 6 bases had no gene match. The CDR3 runs to 14 residues. CDR1 is PRHDT, CDR2 FYEKMQ, per germline (reference sequence).

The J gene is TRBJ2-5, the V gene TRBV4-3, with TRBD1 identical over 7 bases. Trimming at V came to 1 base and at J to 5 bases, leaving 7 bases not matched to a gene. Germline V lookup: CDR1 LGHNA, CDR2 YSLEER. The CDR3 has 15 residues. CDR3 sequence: CASSQGGRGFETQYF. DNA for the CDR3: TGCGCCAGCAGCCAAGGGGGCAGGGGGTTCGAGACCCAGTACTTC.

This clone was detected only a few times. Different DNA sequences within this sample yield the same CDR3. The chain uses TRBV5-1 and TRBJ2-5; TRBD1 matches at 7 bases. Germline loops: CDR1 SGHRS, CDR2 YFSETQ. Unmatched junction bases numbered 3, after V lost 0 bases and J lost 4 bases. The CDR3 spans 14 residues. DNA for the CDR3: TGCGCCAGCAGCTTGGTTAACAGGGGAGAGACCCAGTACTTC. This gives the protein CASSLVNRGETQYF.

The CDR3 here is CSVRTGGIQGSGNTIYF. In DNA form, the CDR3 reads TGCAGCGTTCGGACAGGGGGCATCCAAGGATCTGGAAACACCATATATTTT. The rearrangement joins TRBV29-1 to TRBJ1-3; 11 positions match TRBD1. The germline V gene has CDR1 SQVTM and CDR2 ANQGSEA. The V and J ends lost 5 bases and 1 base, in that order; junction bases with no gene match: 10. There are 17 residues in the CDR3.

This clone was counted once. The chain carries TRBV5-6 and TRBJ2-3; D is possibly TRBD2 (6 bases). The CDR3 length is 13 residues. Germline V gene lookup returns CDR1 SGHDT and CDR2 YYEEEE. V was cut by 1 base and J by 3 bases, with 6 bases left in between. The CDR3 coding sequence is TGTGCCAGCAGCTTGCGGGGGACAGATACGCAGTATTTT. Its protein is CASSLRGTDTQYF.

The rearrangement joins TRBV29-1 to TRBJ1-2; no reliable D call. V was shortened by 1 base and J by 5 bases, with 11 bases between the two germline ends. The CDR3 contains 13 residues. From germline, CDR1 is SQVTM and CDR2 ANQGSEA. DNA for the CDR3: TGCAGCGTTGAAGTGGCAGCCCCTTATGGCTACACCTTC. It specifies CSVEVAAPYGYTF.

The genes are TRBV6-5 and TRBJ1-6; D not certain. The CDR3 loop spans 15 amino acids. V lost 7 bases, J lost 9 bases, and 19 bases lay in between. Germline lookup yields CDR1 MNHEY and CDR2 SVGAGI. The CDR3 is CASTTAGIHSSPLHF. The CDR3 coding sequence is TGTGCCAGCACCACCGCCGGGATCCACTCTTCACCCCTCCACTTT.

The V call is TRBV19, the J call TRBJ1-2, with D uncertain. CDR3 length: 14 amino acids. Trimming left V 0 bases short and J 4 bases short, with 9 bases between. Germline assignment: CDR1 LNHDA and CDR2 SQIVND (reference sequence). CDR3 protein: CASSIDQGGYGYTF. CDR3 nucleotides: TGTGCCAGTAGTATAGACCAAGGAGGCTATGGCTACACCTTC.